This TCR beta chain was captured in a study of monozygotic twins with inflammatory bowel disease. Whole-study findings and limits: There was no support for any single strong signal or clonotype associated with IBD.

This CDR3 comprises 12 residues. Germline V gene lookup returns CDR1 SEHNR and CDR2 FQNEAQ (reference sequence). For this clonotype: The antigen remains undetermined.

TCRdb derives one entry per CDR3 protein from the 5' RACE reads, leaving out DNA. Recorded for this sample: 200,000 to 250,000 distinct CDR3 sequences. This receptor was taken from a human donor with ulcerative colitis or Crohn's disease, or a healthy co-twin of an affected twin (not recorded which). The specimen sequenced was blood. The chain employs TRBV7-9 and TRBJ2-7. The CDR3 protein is CASSLGPHWEYF.